The entry below gives a single TCR beta chain sequence along with its context. Its antigen is undetermined. This may come from a read error, since a much larger clone is one base off. Built from TCR beta cDNA, the libraries had unique molecular identifiers in them. The T cell input of roughly 0.95 to 10 million gave a few hundred thousand cDNA molecules. A single record per CDR3 protein comes from TCRdb applying MiXCR to the PCR reads. This sample has around 180,000 distinct CDR3 sequences, with 30% found just once. The sample is drawn from a study of post-analysis software for immune sequencing data. Across the whole study: The courses of disease that were included comprised relapsing-remitting, secondary progressive and progressive-relapsing multiple sclerosis.

Study outcomes and limitations: Same-batch samples co-clustered strongly by F measure. Relative to controls, patients had five TRBV segments at higher frequency, with TRBV5-6, TRBV5-1 and TRBV20-1 among these. Multiple sclerosis patients had significantly lower normalized Chao1 diversity than controls.

The length of the CDR3 is 14 residues. CDR1 is SGHRS, CDR2 YFSETQ, per germline. V usage is TRBV5-1 and J usage is TRBJ2-1, with a tentative D call TRBD1 (6 bases). Material: blood. The source of this sequence is a girl aged 10 to 17 with multiple sclerosis. CDR3 amino acids: CASTSRTDYNGQFF. CDR3 nucleotides: TGCGCCAGCACCAGCCGGACAGACTACAATGGGCAGTTCTTC.